Listed below are T cell receptor beta chains from one sample, sequenced in a study of post-analysis software for immune sequencing data. TCRdb recomputed calls from the PCR reads with MiXCR, one row per CDR3 protein. The sample lists hundreds of thousands of distinct CDR3 sequences; under 70% were seen once. The source material was blood. The receptors here all came from a girl between 5 and 17 years old with multiple sclerosis. The CDR3 runs from the conserved cysteine through the conserved F or W. The D gene is left open where the match is weak. Clone size, where shown, is once, few, many, or a class for clones that have expanded.

j_call | v_call | d_call | clone_size | cdr3_aa | cdr3_nt
TRBJ2-7 | TRBV12-3/TRBV12-4 | . | few | CASSPRDGLSDEQYF | TGTGCCAGCAGCCCGAGGGACGGACTGAGCGACGAGCAGTACTTC
TRBJ2-1 | TRBV3-1 | . | . | CASSQDVGGWGRDEQFF | TGTGCCAGCAGCCAAGATGTGGGGGGATGGGGTCGGGATGAGCAGTTCTTC
TRBJ2-3 | TRBV7-3 | TRBD2 | . | CASSLELAGGRQYF | TGTGCCAGCAGCTTAGAGCTAGCGGGAGGCCGGCAGTATTTT
TRBJ2-5 | TRBV3-1 | . | once | CASSQDYRDEQYF | TGTGCCAGCAGCCAAGATTACAGGGATGAGCAGTACTTC
TRBJ2-5 | TRBV20-1 | TRBD1 | . | CSASHRGEETQYF | TGCAGTGCTAGTCACAGGGGGGAAGAGACCCAGTACTTC
TRBJ2-3 | TRBV13 | TRBD2 | . | CASSLSLLLAGGPLSADTQYF | TGTGCCAGCAGCTTATCGCTCCTTCTAGCGGGAGGGCCATTGTCGGCAGATACGCAGTATTTT
TRBJ2-7 | TRBV11-2 | TRBD1 | few | CASSPHDGTGVPTWPYEQYF | TGTGCCAGCAGCCCCCACGACGGGACAGGGGTTCCGACTTGGCCCTACGAGCAGTACTTC
TRBJ2-1 | TRBV5-6 | . | . | CASSRGQGKTSGDYNEQFF | TGTGCCAGCAGCCGGGGACAGGGAAAGACTAGCGGAGACTACAATGAGCAGTTCTTC
TRBJ1-1 | TRBV10-1 | TRBD1 | . | CASSESGTVTEAFF | TGCGCCAGCAGTGAGTCGGGGACAGTCACTGAAGCTTTCTTT
TRBJ1-2 | TRBV21-1 | . | . | CASSIDRRGLFFGYTF | TGTGCCAGCAGTATAGACCGCAGGGGGCTTTTTTTTGGCTACACCTTC
TRBJ2-2 | TRBV29-1 | TRBD2 | . | CSVVASGSPGELFF | TGCAGCGTTGTGGCGAGCGGGAGTCCCGGGGAGCTGTTTTTT
TRBJ2-3 | TRBV5-1 | TRBD2 | . | CASSGQTSGYTDTQYF | TGCGCCAGCAGCGGACAAACTAGCGGGTACACAGATACGCAGTATTTT
TRBJ2-7 | TRBV7-9 | TRBD1 | few | CASSLGLTGGLTYEQYF | TGTGCCAGCAGCTTAGGATTGACAGGGGGTTTAACCTACGAGCAGTACTTC
TRBJ2-2 | TRBV6-5 | . | . | CASSPERQGELFF | TGTGCCAGCAGCCCCGAAAGACAGGGGGAGCTGTTTTTT
TRBJ2-5 | TRBV3-1 | TRBD1 | few | CASSQLGTALETQYF | TGTGCCAGCAGCCAGCTTGGGACAGCATTGGAGACCCAGTACTTC
TRBJ2-2 | TRBV10-3 | . | . | CAIRSQAQRNTGELFF | TGTGCCATCAGATCCCAGGCGCAACGCAACACCGGGGAGCTGTTTTTT
TRBJ2-7 | TRBV29-1 | . | many | CSVANAVDYEQYF | TGCAGCGTTGCTAACGCGGTGGACTACGAGCAGTACTTC
TRBJ2-1 | TRBV29-1 | . | . | CSGASGYNEQFF | TGCAGCGGGGCCAGCGGCTACAATGAGCAGTTCTTC
TRBJ1-5 | TRBV20-1 | . | . | CSARDAREQPQHF | TGCAGTGCTAGAGATGCCCGGGAACAGCCCCAGCATTTT
TRBJ1-1 | TRBV5-1 | TRBD1 | . | CASSVQGQGITEAFF | TGCGCCAGCAGCGTTCAAGGACAGGGGATCACTGAAGCTTTCTTT
TRBJ1-6 | TRBV15 | . | . | CATTRTGTGNSPLHF | TGTGCCACCACCCGGACCGGGACGGGGAATTCACCCCTCCACTTT
TRBJ1-4 | TRBV7-8 | . | . | CASSRQDTGEKLFF | TGTGCCAGCAGCAGACAGGACACGGGGGAAAAACTGTTTTTT
TRBJ2-5 | TRBV29-1 | TRBD1 | . | CSVTLRDRYEETQYF | TGCAGCGTGACCCTCCGGGACAGATATGAAGAGACCCAGTACTTC
TRBJ2-3 | TRBV5-5 | . | . | CASSLEVVPLIPTDTQYF | TGTGCCAGCAGCTTGGAGGTTGTCCCGCTAATACCCACAGATACGCAGTATTTT
TRBJ1-5 | TRBV20-1 | . | few | CSARTSGAVKQPQHF | TGCAGTGCTAGGACCTCAGGGGCGGTAAAACAGCCCCAGCATTTT
TRBJ2-7 | TRBV20-1 | . | few | CSARDRQFSYEQYF | TGCAGTGCTAGAGATCGACAGTTCTCCTACGAGCAGTACTTC
TRBJ2-3 | TRBV3-1 | TRBD2 | . | CASSLKRGSSTTDTQYF | TGTGCCAGCAGCCTCAAGCGGGGCTCCTCGACCACAGATACGCAGTATTTT
TRBJ2-1 | TRBV28 | TRBD2 | . | CASSFLVASGRNFEQFF | TGTGCCAGCAGTTTCTTGGTAGCTAGCGGGAGGAATTTTGAGCAGTTCTTC
TRBJ2-7 | TRBV6-6 | TRBD1 | few | CASSYLGQGRTHEQYF | TGTGCCAGCAGTTACCTCGGACAGGGAAGGACGCACGAGCAGTACTTC
TRBJ2-7 | TRBV6-6 | . | . | CATLYRDWGEQYF | TGTGCCACCCTCTACAGGGATTGGGGCGAGCAGTACTTC
TRBJ1-2 | TRBV6-5 | . | few | CASSYSKGGPGYTF | TGTGCCAGCAGTTACTCGAAAGGGGGGCCTGGCTACACCTTC
TRBJ2-7 | TRBV10-3 | . | . | CAIRDPTVPYEQYF | TGTGCCATCAGGGACCCGACAGTTCCCTACGAGCAGTACTTC
TRBJ2-1 | TRBV20-1 | TRBD2 | . | CSARAGLAGKAYNEQFF | TGCAGTGCTAGAGCAGGACTAGCGGGAAAGGCCTACAATGAGCAGTTCTTC
TRBJ2-5 | TRBV4-1 | TRBD2 | . | CASSQEWLAGVETQYF | TGCGCCAGCAGCCAAGAGTGGCTAGCGGGAGTGGAGACCCAGTACTTC
TRBJ2-1 | TRBV7-3 | TRBD2 | . | CASSLRAGDYNEQFF | TGTGCCAGCAGCTTAAGAGCGGGGGATTACAATGAGCAGTTCTTC
TRBJ2-7 | TRBV20-1 | TRBD2 | . | CSAQTRGTSGGAYEQYF | TGCAGTGCTCAAACCCGGGGAACTAGCGGGGGGGCCTACGAGCAGTACTTC
TRBJ2-4 | TRBV12-3/TRBV12-4 | . | . | CASSLGLVYEQYF | TGTGCCAGCAGTTTAGGGCTCGTGTATGAGCAGTACTTC
TRBJ2-3 | TRBV2 | TRBD2 | . | CASSSLGAGGPDTQYF | TGTGCCAGCAGTTCCTTAGGAGCGGGAGGGCCTGATACGCAGTATTTT
TRBJ2-7 | TRBV2 | . | . | CASRDPSYEQYF | TGTGCCAGCCGGGATCCGTCCTACGAGCAGTACTTC
TRBJ2-3 | TRBV4-1 | TRBD1 | . | CASSQQDRGTDTQYF | TGCGCCAGCAGCCAACAGGACAGGGGCACAGATACGCAGTATTTT
TRBJ2-7 | TRBV12-3/TRBV12-4 | . | few | CASNSAQGYGEQYF | TGTGCCAGCAATTCTGCTCAGGGGTATGGGGAGCAGTACTTC
TRBJ2-1 | TRBV29-1 | . | . | CSLGGGTYNEQFF | TGCAGCCTCGGCGGTGGCACCTACAATGAGCAGTTCTTC
TRBJ2-5 | TRBV6-5 | TRBD1 | . | CASGLTGSYQETQYF | TGTGCCAGCGGACTGACAGGGAGCTACCAAGAGACCCAGTACTTC
TRBJ2-7 | TRBV11-2 | . | . | CASSLDWASAEQYF | TGTGCCAGCAGCTTAGATTGGGCGAGTGCCGAGCAGTACTTC
TRBJ1-2 | TRBV3-1 | . | . | CASSHLDGYTF | TGTGCCAGCAGCCATCTTGATGGCTACACCTTC
TRBJ2-5 | TRBV29-1 | . | few | CSGREDYQETQYF | TGCAGCGGACGGGAAGACTACCAAGAGACCCAGTACTTC
TRBJ2-7 | TRBV4-1 | . | . | CASSQDKQGRAPYEQYF | TGCGCCAGCAGCCAGGACAAGCAGGGAAGAGCGCCCTACGAGCAGTACTTC